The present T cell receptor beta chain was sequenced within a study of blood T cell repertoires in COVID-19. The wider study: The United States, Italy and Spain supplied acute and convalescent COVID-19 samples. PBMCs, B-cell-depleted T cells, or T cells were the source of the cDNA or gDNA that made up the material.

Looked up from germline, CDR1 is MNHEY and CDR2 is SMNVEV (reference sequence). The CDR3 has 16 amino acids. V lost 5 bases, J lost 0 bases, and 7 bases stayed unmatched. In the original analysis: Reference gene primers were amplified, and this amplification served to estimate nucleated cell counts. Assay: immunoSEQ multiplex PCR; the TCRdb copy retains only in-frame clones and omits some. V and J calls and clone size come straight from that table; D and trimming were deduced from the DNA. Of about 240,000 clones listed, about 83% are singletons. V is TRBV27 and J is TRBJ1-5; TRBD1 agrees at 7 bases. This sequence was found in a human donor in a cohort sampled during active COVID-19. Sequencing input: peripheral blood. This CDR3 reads CASSPGTVNSNQPQHF. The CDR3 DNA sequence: TGTGCCAGCAGTCCTGGGACAGTCAATAGCAATCAGCCCCAGCATTTT.